This entry lists 15 T cell receptor beta chains sequenced from one sample in a study of blood T cell repertoires in COVID-19. Sequencing used immunoSEQ multiplex PCR; TCRdb keeps in-frame clones, though not all of them. The sample holds 250,000 or so clones, approximately 84% seen once. Sequencing was done on a sample of PBMCs or T cells enriched from blood (not recorded which). These receptors all stem from a man between 50 and 59 years old who had recovered from COVID-19.

This clone was counted a few times. The rearrangement links TRBV11-2 to TRBJ1-4; D unresolved. Germline values: CDR1 SGHAT, CDR2 FQNNGV. V lost 1 base to trimming and J lost 6 bases, with 15 bases between them. This CDR3 is 16 amino acids long. The DNA of the CDR3 is TGTGCCAGCAGCTTAGGAGGGATAGGGAGTCATGAAAAACTGTTTTTT. Protein: CASSLGGIGSHEKLFF. Combining the CDR3 with reference TRBV11-2 and TRBJ1-4 gives the whole variable domain EAGVAQSPRYKIIEKRQSVAFWCNPISGHATLYWYQQILGQGPKLLIQFQNNGVVDDSQLPKDRFSAERLKGVDSTLKIQPAKLEDSAVYLCASSLGGIGSHEKLFFGSGTQLSVL.

The V gene is TRBV6-5, the J gene TRBJ1-2; D perhaps matches TRBD1 (6 bases). Trimming removed 6 bases at V and 3 bases at J, with 11 bases between. The CDR3 length is 13 residues. The V gene's germline CDR1 is MNHEY and CDR2 SVGAGI. CDR3 protein: CASRSGQYYGYTF. The CDR3 DNA reads as TGTGCCAGCAGGAGCGGACAGTACTATGGCTACACCTTC.

The chain combines TRBV5-1 with TRBJ1-6; 9 bases line up with TRBD1. Germline CDR1 and CDR2: SGHRS and YFSETQ. V gave up 3 bases and J gave up 8 bases; unmatched junction bases: 6. This CDR3 has 15 amino acids. Here the CDR3 DNA reads TGCGCCAGCAGCTCCGGGACAGGGATGTATTCACCCCTCCACTTT. It encodes CASSSGTGMYSPLHF.

The chain has TRBV7-9 and TRBJ1-2; the D is unclear. The CDR3 consists of 17 residues. The germline V and J ends were trimmed by 6 bases and 0 bases, with 20 bases remaining between them. The germline CDR1 and CDR2 sequences are SEHNR and FQNEAQ (reference sequence). The CDR3 sequence is CASRAEAGGRANYGYTF. In DNA, the CDR3 is TGTGCCAGCAGGGCGGAGGCAGGAGGAAGGGCTAACTATGGCTACACCTTC.

This clone appeared a single time. The rearrangement links TRBV10-3 to TRBJ1-2, with D perhaps TRBD1 (6 bases). The germline V and J ends were trimmed by 8 bases and 2 bases, with 12 bases remaining between them. The germline gives CDR1 ENHRY, CDR2 SYGVKD. The CDR3 runs 13 residues. In nucleotides, the CDR3 is TGTGCCATCGGCAAGGGGGAGAACTATGGCTACACCTTC. Its translation is CAIGKGENYGYTF.

This clone was detected only once. In DNA form, the CDR3 reads TGTGCCAGCTCACGAACAGGGGGCACTGAAGCTTTCTTT. As protein: CASSRTGGTEAFF. The rearrangement uses TRBV18 and TRBJ1-1; the match to TRBD1 covers 8 bases. The junction had 2 bases not matched to a gene; V was cut back by 4 bases and J by 4 bases. Germline values: CDR1 KGHSH, CDR2 LQKENI. This CDR3 has 13 residues.

V is TRBV9 and J is TRBJ2-3, with TRBD1 matching 9 bases. CDR1 SGDLS and CDR2 YYNGEE come from the germline V gene. There are 14 residues in the CDR3. The trim removed 3 bases at V and 4 bases at J, leaving 3 bases unmatched. The CDR3 is CASSADRGPDTQYF. CDR3 coding DNA: TGTGCCAGCAGCGCGGACAGGGGCCCAGATACGCAGTATTTT.

The V and J genes are TRBV29-1 and TRBJ1-2; possible D gene TRBD1, 5 bases. This CDR3 is built from 12 residues. Germline lookup yields CDR1 SQVTM and CDR2 ANQGSEA. Trimming removed 3 bases from V and 8 bases from J, with 13 bases in between. The CDR3 protein is CSVDRALGGYTF. The CDR3 DNA is TGCAGCGTTGACAGGGCCTTAGGGGGCTACACCTTC.

The chain employs TRBV3-1 (or the pseudogene TRBV3-2) and TRBJ1-1; 10 bases line up with TRBD1. The V segment lost 2 bases and the J segment 3 bases; nucleotides outside the gene matches: 9. The V gene's germline CDR1 is LGHDT and CDR2 YNNKEL (reference sequence). The CDR3 length is 17 residues. CDR3 DNA sequence: TGTGCCAGCAGCCAAATGGACAGGGGGGTTTCTCACACTGAAGCTTTCTTT. Translation gives CASSQMDRGVSHTEAFF.

This clone was observed a handful of times. The genes are TRBV3-1 (or the pseudogene TRBV3-2) and TRBJ1-1, with TRBD1 identical over 9 bases. V dropped 7 bases and J dropped 7; count of bases not matched to a gene: 10. There are 14 residues in the CDR3. Germline values: CDR1 LGHDT, CDR2 YNNKEL (reference sequence). Here the CDR3 reads CASNPGTGRSEAFF. For the CDR3, the DNA is TGTGCCAGCAACCCTGGGACAGGGAGGAGTGAAGCTTTCTTT.

The CDR3 sequence is CASSSMTGDNEQFF. CDR3 DNA: TGTGCCAGCAGCTCGATGACAGGGGACAATGAGCAGTTCTTC. The chain employs TRBV7-2 and TRBJ2-1, with 8 positions matching TRBD1. Unmatched junction bases numbered 4, after V lost 4 bases and J lost 5 bases. Per germline, CDR1 SGHTA and CDR2 FQGNSA. There are 14 residues in the CDR3.

The chain recombines TRBV4-1 with TRBJ1-2; TRBD1 is a possible D gene (6 bases). The ends were cut back, 3 bases at V and 5 bases at J, with 19 bases in the middle. The germline V gene has CDR1 MGHRA and CDR2 YSYEKL. The CDR3 extends over 16 amino acids. CDR3 in amino acids: CASSQEGTTNYYGYTF. The DNA for the CDR3 is TGCGCCAGCAGCCAGGAAGGGACAACTAACTATTATGGCTACACCTTC.

The table lists this clone with a count of one. V gene TRBV7-9 combines with J gene TRBJ2-6; perhaps TRBD1 as D (6 bases). Trimming removed 7 bases from V and 6 bases from J, with 19 bases in between. The germline gives CDR1 SEHNR, CDR2 FQNEAQ (reference sequence). The CDR3 runs 16 residues. CDR3 coding DNA: TGTGCCAGCACATCGCACAGGGTGGATGTGGCCAACGTCCTGACTTTC. It encodes CASTSHRVDVANVLTF.

J is TRBJ2-2 and V is TRBV5-4; 7 positions match TRBD1. The CDR3 runs to 16 residues. Germline values: CDR1 SGHNT, CDR2 YYREEE (reference sequence). Trimming at V came to 5 bases and at J to 4 bases, leaving 11 bases not matched to a gene. CDR3 residues: CASSLATGTRTGELFF. The CDR3 region has the DNA TGTGCCAGCAGTCTGGCGACAGGGACCCGCACCGGGGAGCTGTTTTTT.

The chain employs TRBV5-1 and TRBJ2-7; tentatively, D is TRBD2 (5 bases). Trimming stripped 6 bases from V and 4 bases from J, with 8 bases between. The CDR3 has 11 residues. Per germline, CDR1 SGHRS and CDR2 YFSETQ. CDR3 region: CASTGEYEQYF. CDR3 coding DNA: TGCGCCAGCACCGGGGAATACGAGCAGTACTTC.